This entry concerns a single TCR beta chain. These data belong to a study of cytomegalovirus exposure and HLA in healthy donors. Germline V lookup: CDR1 SGHTA, CDR2 FQGNSA. V was trimmed by 3 bases and J by 4 bases, leaving 15 bases between them. This CDR3 region has 15 residues. The PCR was carried out with 60 Vbeta primers and 13 Jbeta primers. Profiled with immunoSEQ multiplex PCR; TCRdb holds only in-frame clones, not every one. This sample carries some 180,000 clones, roughly 80% of them seen once, and the ten largest clones take less than 2%. The sample consisted of PBMCs. This TCR came from a man aged 40-55 years in good health and CMV-seronegative. This chain joins TRBV7-2 and TRBJ1-2; a possible D gene is TRBD1 (5 bases). For the CDR3, the DNA is TGTGCCAGCAGCTTGGGCGGGGCTTCCAGCTATGGCTACACCTTC. Its translation: CASSLGGASSYGYTF. Supplemented by reference TRBV7-2 and TRBJ1-2, the full variable domain reads GAGVSQSPSNKVTEKGKDVELRCDPISGHTALYWYRQSLGQGLEFLIYFQGNSAPDKSGLPSDRFSAERTGGSVSTLTIQRTQQEDSAVYLCASSLGGASSYGYTFGSGTRLTVV.